Each of the 14 T cell receptor beta chains below was sequenced from the same sample in a study of blood T cell repertoires in COVID-19 (TCRdb year 2020). Library preparation employed the immunoSEQ multiplex PCR assay. The clones in this table, taken by TCRdb from immuneACCESS, are in-frame only. Not every clone is retained; where verified, under half of the shortfall comes from an unresolved V gene, and the cause of the rest is unknown. For this sample there are 50,000 to 70,000 clones; 85% to 90% appear just once. The leading ten clones occupy 8.3% of the sample. What was sequenced was peripheral blood. The source of these receptors is a human donor with active COVID-19. The donor label of this sample is uncertain.

The chain is built from TRBV6-2 or TRBV6-3 and TRBJ2-1; perhaps TRBD2 as D (6 bases). The V end lost 6 bases, the J end lost 3 bases, and 24 bases lay between the germline ends. CDR1 is MNHEY and CDR2 is SVGEGT in the germline V gene. This CDR3 spans 18 amino acids. This CDR3 is CASSSTVTTSGSYNEQFF. The CDR3 region has the DNA TGTGCCAGCAGCTCCACCGTTACGACTAGTGGGAGCTACAATGAGCAGTTCTTC.

V and J are TRBV7-2 and TRBJ1-1; tentative D call: TRBD1 (5 bases). Germline V lookup: CDR1 SGHTA, CDR2 FQGNSA. Trimming removed 1 base from V and 5 bases from J, with 14 bases in between. This CDR3 comprises 15 residues. The CDR3 bases are TGTGCCAGCAGCTTAGGGGGTTTGGGGGGAACTGAAGCTTTCTTT. The encoded protein is CASSLGGLGGTEAFF.

J is TRBJ2-7 and V is TRBV27; D gene unclear. Trimming shortened V by 2 bases and J by 3 bases, and 14 bases separated the two germline ends. The CDR3 is 15 residues long. Germline values: CDR1 MNHEY, CDR2 SMNVEV (reference sequence). In DNA form, the CDR3 reads TGTGCCAGCAGTTTAAGCGTGGCGGTTTACTACGAGCAGTACTTC. Translated, it gives CASSLSVAVYYEQYF.

V is TRBV5-5 and J is TRBJ2-5; 13 bases match TRBD2. This CDR3 region has 15 residues. The trim removed 4 bases at V and 5 bases at J, leaving 5 bases unmatched. Germline V gene lookup returns CDR1 SGHKS and CDR2 YYEKEE (reference sequence). The CDR3 here is CASSAGLAGRETQYF. In nucleotides, the CDR3 is TGTGCCAGCAGCGCGGGACTAGCGGGGCGGGAGACCCAGTACTTC.

V usage is TRBV3-1 (or the pseudogene TRBV3-2) and J usage is TRBJ2-2, with D possibly being TRBD2 (6 bases). The CDR3 spans 17 residues. Germline CDR1 and CDR2: LGHDT and YNNKEL (reference sequence). V dropped 6 bases and J dropped 0 bases, with 17 bases sitting between them. The CDR3 coding sequence is TGTGCCAGCAGATATCCAACTAGCAGCGCGAACACCGGGGAGCTGTTTTTT. It is translated as CASRYPTSSANTGELFF.

By its share, this clone is medium-sized. The chain has TRBV27 and TRBJ1-6, with D possibly TRBD1 on 5 matching bases. In germline, CDR1 is MNHEY, CDR2 SMNVEV (reference sequence). This CDR3 is built from 13 residues. V was shortened by 5 bases and J by 10 bases, with 12 bases between the two germline ends. The CDR3 DNA is TGTGCCAGCAGTAAACAGGAAGGATCACCCCTCCACTTT. The encoded protein is CASSKQEGSPLHF.

This chain links TRBV19 with TRBJ1-6, with 7 bases aligning to TRBD1. The CDR3 has 14 amino acids. Germline V gene sequence: CDR1 LNHDA, CDR2 SQIVND (reference sequence). Germline trimming cut 8 bases from V and 1 base from J; bases unmatched to any gene: 2. CDR3 sequence (DNA): TGTGCCAGTTGGACAGGATCCTATAATTCACCCCTCCACTTT. It translates to CASWTGSYNSPLHF.

The DNA for the CDR3 is TGTGCCAGCAGTTGGACAGGGGGCTACGAGCAGTACTTC. Residues: CASSWTGGYEQYF. The genes are TRBV6-2 or TRBV6-3 and TRBJ2-7, with 10 nucleotides matching TRBD1. CDR3 length: 13 amino acids. The J segment lost 3 bases and the V segment lost 4 bases, leaving 0 bases of the junction unmatched. CDR1 and CDR2 from the germline V gene are MNHEY and SVGEGT.

The table lists this clone with a count of one. The chain employs TRBV30 and TRBJ2-4, with unresolved D. The V end lost 2 bases, the J end lost 6 bases, and 8 bases lay between the germline ends. The CDR3 extends over 12 amino acids. Germline V gene lookup returns CDR1 GTSNPN and CDR2 SVGIG (reference sequence). This CDR3 is CAWSPTSNIQYF. The CDR3 region has the DNA TGTGCCTGGAGTCCCACATCAAACATTCAGTACTTC.

The chain links TRBV6-5 to TRBJ1-2; 7 bases line up with TRBD1. Germline V gene sequence: CDR1 MNHEY, CDR2 SVGAGI. The CDR3 spans 15 residues. J gave up 3 bases and V 8 bases, and 12 bases lay outside the gene matches. The chain's CDR3 is CASGPYGTVDYGYTF. The CDR3 coding sequence is TGTGCCAGCGGGCCATACGGGACAGTAGACTATGGCTACACCTTC.

V and J are TRBV2 and TRBJ2-6; 9 bases fit TRBD1. CDR3 length: 15 residues. In germline, CDR1 is SNHLY, CDR2 FYNNEI. J gave up 4 bases and V 7 bases, and 5 bases lay outside the gene matches. In DNA, the CDR3 is TGTGCCAGCACCCCACAGGGGGCCGGGGCCAACGTCCTGACTTTC. Amino acids: CASTPQGAGANVLTF.

The V call is TRBV2, the J call TRBJ2-7; 7 nucleotides line up with TRBD2. V was clipped by 7 bases and J by 2 bases; unmatched bases: 8. The V gene's germline CDR1 is SNHLY and CDR2 FYNNEI. This CDR3 region has 14 residues. CDR3 DNA sequence: TGTGCCAGCATCCCCAGGACTAGTACCTACGAGCAGTACTTC. Its protein product is CASIPRTSTYEQYF.

This rearrangement joins TRBV12-3 or TRBV12-4 to TRBJ2-1; D gene unclear. The CDR3 has 11 residues. Trimming pared 4 bases from V and 4 bases from J, leaving 2 bases between. The CDR3 sequence is CASSSYNEQFF. The DNA of the CDR3 is TGTGCCAGCAGTTCGTACAATGAGCAGTTCTTC.

This chain uses TRBV6-2 or TRBV6-3 with TRBJ2-4; possibly TRBD2 for D (7 bases). With 4 bases removed from V and 8 bases from J, the gap between germline ends came to 12 bases. The CDR3 has 13 residues. Germline CDR1 is MNHEY and CDR2 is SVGEGT. CDR3 sequence reads: CASSSGGRYIQYF. The CDR3, as DNA: TGTGCCAGCAGTTCGGGGGGCAGATACATTCAGTACTTC.